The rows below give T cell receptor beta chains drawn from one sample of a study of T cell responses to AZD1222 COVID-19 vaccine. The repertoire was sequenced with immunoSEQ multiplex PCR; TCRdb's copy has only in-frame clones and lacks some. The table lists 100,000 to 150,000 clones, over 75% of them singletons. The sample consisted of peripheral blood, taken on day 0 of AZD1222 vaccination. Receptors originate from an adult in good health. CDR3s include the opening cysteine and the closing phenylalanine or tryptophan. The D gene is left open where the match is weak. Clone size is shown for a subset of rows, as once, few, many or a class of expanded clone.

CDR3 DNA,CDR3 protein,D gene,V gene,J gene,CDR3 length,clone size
TGCGCCAGCAGCCCGCAACCACAGCCAGTGGGATGGGACGAGCAGTACTTC,CASSPQPQPVGWDEQYF,.,TRBV5-1,TRBJ2-7,17,.
TGTGCCAGCGTCAGGCTAGCGGGAGAAAGAGAGACCCAGTACTTC,CASVRLAGERETQYF,TRBD2,TRBV2,TRBJ2-5,15,.
TGTGCCAGCAGCAGGGGACTAGCGGGATCCTACGAGCAGTACTTC,CASSRGLAGSYEQYF,TRBD2,TRBV11-2,TRBJ2-7,15,.
TGTGCCAGCAGTTACAGGGAGACAGATACGCAGTATTTT,CASSYRETDTQYF,.,TRBV6-2/TRBV6-3,TRBJ2-3,13,once
TGTGCCAGCAGCGTCATAGGGCAGGGGGCCGGGGAGCTGTTTTTT,CASSVIGQGAGELFF,TRBD1,TRBV7-2,TRBJ2-2,15,.
TGTGCCACCAGCGAGGGACGAGAGACCCAGTACTTC,CATSEGRETQYF,.,TRBV15,TRBJ2-5,12,.
TGTGCCAGCAGCTTAACCTTGGGGGTAGGGACTGAAGCTTTCTTT,CASSLTLGVGTEAFF,.,TRBV7-3,TRBJ1-1,15,.
TGTGCCAGTCGGCGGGGACATATGAACACTGAAGCTTTCTTT,CASRRGHMNTEAFF,.,TRBV6-5,TRBJ1-1,14,.
TGTGCCAGCATGGGGGGGGGCAGGGGCTACACCTTC,CASMGGGRGYTF,.,TRBV6-5,TRBJ1-2,12,.
TGTGCCAGCAGCTTAATGCCAGGGTTGAACACTGAAGCTTTCTTT,CASSLMPGLNTEAFF,.,TRBV5-6,TRBJ1-1,15,.
TGTGCCAGTAGTTCGACTAGCGGGAGACTAAGCACAGATACGCAGTATTTT,CASSSTSGRLSTDTQYF,TRBD2,TRBV19,TRBJ2-3,17,once
TGTGCCAGCAGTTATATCCGACAGGGAATCACCGGGGAGCTGTTTTTT,CASSYIRQGITGELFF,TRBD1,TRBV6-5,TRBJ2-2,16,.
TGTGCCAGTAGTATAGGGGATACGCAGTATTTT,CASSIGDTQYF,.,TRBV19,TRBJ2-3,11,once
TGTGCCAGCAGCCCGGGACTAGCGGGAGAGGGTGAGCAGTTCTTC,CASSPGLAGEGEQFF,TRBD2,TRBV11-3,TRBJ2-1,15,.
TGTGCCAGCAGCTTATCGGGACCACAAGAGACCCAGTACTTC,CASSLSGPQETQYF,.,TRBV7-9,TRBJ2-5,14,.
TGCGCCAGCAGTCTTTGGAGCTCCTACGAGCAGTACTTC,CASSLWSSYEQYF,.,TRBV23-1,TRBJ2-7,13,.
TGTGCCAGCAGCTCCAGGAGGGGTAGCGGGAGTACGTACGAGCAGTACTTC,CASSSRRGSGSTYEQYF,TRBD2,TRBV5-4,TRBJ2-7,17,.
TGTGCCAGCAGCCCTGGACAGGCACCCAATGAAAAACTGTTTTTT,CASSPGQAPNEKLFF,TRBD1,TRBV28,TRBJ1-4,15,.
TGTGCCAGCAGCTGGACAGATGGGAATGAAAAACTGTTTTTT,CASSWTDGNEKLFF,.,TRBV7-9,TRBJ1-4,14,.
TGTGCCAGCAGTTTCTCTTATACAGGGGCCTTCACAGATACGCAGTATTTT,CASSFSYTGAFTDTQYF,TRBD1,TRBV28,TRBJ2-3,17,.
TGTGCCAGCAGCACACGACTAGCGGCCGCCTCCTACGAGCAGTACTTC,CASSTRLAAASYEQYF,TRBD2,TRBV9,TRBJ2-7,16,.
TGTGCCAGCAGCTTAGGGCAAAAACAGCCCCAGCATTTT,CASSLGQKQPQHF,.,TRBV11-2,TRBJ1-5,13,.
TGCGCCAGCAGTCCGCGGGTTCGGAGCACAGATACGCAGTATTTT,CASSPRVRSTDTQYF,.,TRBV23-1,TRBJ2-3,15,.
TGTGCCAGCAGCTTATTATCTGAGCCCCAGCATTTT,CASSLLSEPQHF,.,TRBV7-9,TRBJ1-5,12,.
TGTGCCAGCAGCCCTACAGGGGTCTGGGGAGGTGGCTACACCTTC,CASSPTGVWGGGYTF,TRBD1,TRBV28,TRBJ1-2,15,.
TGTGCCAGCACCCCGACAGGACCCCGAGTCCATGAGCAGTTCTTC,CASTPTGPRVHEQFF,.,TRBV2,TRBJ2-1,15,.
TGTGCCAGCAGCCCGGACAGGGTTGAGGGTGAAAAACTGTTTTTT,CASSPDRVEGEKLFF,TRBD1,TRBV6-5,TRBJ1-4,15,once
TGTGCCAGCAGCTTAAGGGAGCCCTCTTACTACGAGCAGTACTTC,CASSLREPSYYEQYF,.,TRBV5-5,TRBJ2-7,15,.
TGCGCCAGCAGTCCCTCGGGACTAGCGGGAGACACAGATACGCAGTATTTT,CASSPSGLAGDTDTQYF,TRBD2,TRBV10-2,TRBJ2-3,17,.
TGTGCCAGTAGTGGTTATAGGGAGAACACCGGGGAGCTGTTTTTT,CASSGYRENTGELFF,.,TRBV19,TRBJ2-2,15,.
TGTGCCAGCAGCTGGAGGGGTAGCACTGAAGCTTTCTTT,CASSWRGSTEAFF,.,TRBV21-1,TRBJ1-1,13,.
TGCAGCGTTGTCGTGGGGGGCGTTGAAGCTTTCTTT,CSVVVGGVEAFF,.,TRBV29-1,TRBJ1-1,12,.
TGTGCCAGCAGGGGGCTAGAGACCCAGTACTTC,CASRGLETQYF,.,TRBV6-5,TRBJ2-5,11,few
TGTGCCAGCAGCACCACAGGGTACATCTCGACCCAGTACTTC,CASSTTGYISTQYF,.,TRBV28,TRBJ2-5,14,.
TGTGCCAGCAGTGGGACAGGGAGAACCGGGGAGCTGTTTTTT,CASSGTGRTGELFF,TRBD1,TRBV25-1,TRBJ2-2,14,.
TGTGCCAGTAGACCGCACGGGACTAGCGGTACAGATGAGCAGTTCTTC,CASRPHGTSGTDEQFF,TRBD2,TRBV19,TRBJ2-1,16,.
TGTGCCAGCAGTGACAGCTATAATTCACCCCTCCACTTT,CASSDSYNSPLHF,.,TRBV7-9,TRBJ1-6,13,.
TGTGCCAGCATCATGTCGGGAGGAGATACGCAGTATTTT,CASIMSGGDTQYF,TRBD2,TRBV28,TRBJ2-3,13,.
TGTGCCAGCAGTCCCCGGATTGTCACAGATACGCAGTATTTT,CASSPRIVTDTQYF,.,TRBV6-2/TRBV6-3,TRBJ2-3,14,.
TGTGCCAGCAGCCAAGTCCAGGGCGGTGTGGGCACTGAAGCTTTCTTT,CASSQVQGGVGTEAFF,.,TRBV3-1/TRBV3-2,TRBJ1-1,16,.
TGTGCCACCAGTGATCGGAGAGGGAACACTGAAGCTTTCTTT,CATSDRRGNTEAFF,.,TRBV24-1,TRBJ1-1,14,.
TGTGCCAGCAGTTTGTCACAGAGCGCTGAAGCTTTCTTT,CASSLSQSAEAFF,.,TRBV28,TRBJ1-1,13,.
TGTGCCAGCAAGGGGGGCAAGTACCAAGAGACCCAGTACTTC,CASKGGKYQETQYF,.,TRBV2,TRBJ2-5,14,.
TGTGCCATCAGTGAGTCAGACGTGGGCGAAGAGACCCAGTACTTC,CAISESDVGEETQYF,.,TRBV10-3,TRBJ2-5,15,few
TGTGCCAGCAGCCCCCCAGAAAGATACAATGAGCAGTTCTTC,CASSPPERYNEQFF,.,TRBV7-2,TRBJ2-1,14,few
TGCGCCAGCAGCTTGGCGCGCCATGGGACCTACAATGAGCAGTTCTTC,CASSLARHGTYNEQFF,.,TRBV5-1,TRBJ2-1,16,.
TGTGCCAGCAGTTTGGGACGGATCTTAGCCTACGAGCAGTACTTC,CASSLGRILAYEQYF,.,TRBV6-5,TRBJ2-7,15,.
TGCAGTGCTAGTGTAGAGTTAGCCCTGCCCACGAACACCGGGGAGCTGTTTTTT,CSASVELALPTNTGELFF,.,TRBV20-1,TRBJ2-2,18,.
TGTGCCAGCAGCTTACGGTGGAACACCGGGGAGCTGTTTTTT,CASSLRWNTGELFF,.,TRBV11-3,TRBJ2-2,14,.
TGTGCCAGCTCACCAAATGTGGACAGGGCGATCTACGAGCAGTACTTC,CASSPNVDRAIYEQYF,TRBD1,TRBV18,TRBJ2-7,16,.
TGTGCCAGCACCCGAGGGCGGGGGATCGGTCCAACTCAGCCCCAGCATTTT,CASTRGRGIGPTQPQHF,.,TRBV28,TRBJ1-5,17,once
TGTGCCAGCAGTTACTCGCGGATGAATAATTCACCCCTCCACTTT,CASSYSRMNNSPLHF,.,TRBV6-5,TRBJ1-6,15,once
TGTGCCAGCAGCCACCATCTACAGGGGGACTACTACGAGCAGTACTTC,CASSHHLQGDYYEQYF,.,TRBV27,TRBJ2-7,16,.
TGTGCCAGCAGTTACTCGACCCTGACAATTTCCTACGAGCAGTACTTC,CASSYSTLTISYEQYF,.,TRBV6-5,TRBJ2-7,16,.